The 11 T cell receptor beta chains presented below share a single source sample, sequenced in a study of regulatory T cells in long-lasting Graves disease. Investigators prepared the TCR beta libraries by applying iRepertoire HTBI primers and Arm-PCR of CDR3 regions. TCRdb redid the calling of the multiplex PCR reads with MiXCR, one entry per CDR3 protein. The table has under 400,000 distinct CDR3 sequences, approximately 16% seen once; the top ten hold about 32%. Time point here: newly diagnosed GD, antithyroid drugs for less than 3 months. Generation of the TCR library employed RNA extracted from PBMCs. Another study also made use of these data, one on T cells in Graves' hyperthyroidism and ophthalmopathy.

Sequencing was performed on peripheral blood mononuclear cells (PBMCs), taken at new diagnosis, from a patient treated with antithyroid drugs. The source of these receptors is a man aged 35-49 years with Graves disease.

This clonotype occurred many times. V usage is TRBV9 and J usage is TRBJ2-3; no firm D call. The germline gives CDR1 SGDLS, CDR2 YYNGEE. V shed 0 bases and J shed 3 bases, with 8 bases lying between them. CDR3 length: 14 residues. CDR3 coding DNA: TGTGCCAGCAGCGTAGCTCTCCCAACAGATACGCAGTATTTT. It yields the protein CASSVALPTDTQYF.

The sample holds many counts of this clonotype. The rearrangement links TRBV6-2 or TRBV6-3 to TRBJ2-3; a possible D gene is TRBD1 (5 bases). Deletions cut 4 bases from V and 1 base from J, with 15 bases between. Germline CDR1 reads MNHEY; CDR2 reads SVGEGT. The CDR3 runs to 16 residues. CDR3 amino acids: CASSSYTGRRTDTQYF. The CDR3 coding sequence is TGTGCCAGCAGTTCGTACACAGGAAGACGCACAGATACGCAGTATTTT.

V and J are TRBV5-1 and TRBJ2-1; TRBD1 agrees at 10 bases. Germline CDR1 SGHRS, CDR2 YFSETQ. The CDR3 sequence is 16 residues long. After removal of 0 bases from V and 4 bases from J, the junction contained 4 bases not matched to a gene. Here the CDR3 reads CASSLVTGQGYNEQFF. DNA for the CDR3: TGCGCCAGCAGCTTGGTCACGGGACAGGGGTACAATGAGCAGTTCTTC.

The chain uses TRBV29-1 and TRBJ2-1, with TRBD2 identical over 12 bases. This CDR3 comprises 15 residues. The V gene's germline CDR1 is SQVTM and CDR2 ANQGSEA. After removal of 5 bases from V and 2 bases from J, the junction contained 4 bases not matched to a gene. Here the CDR3 reads CSVRTSGAPYNEQFF. CDR3 DNA sequence: TGCAGCGTTAGGACTAGCGGGGCCCCCTACAATGAGCAGTTCTTC.

This clonotype was counted many times. The V gene is TRBV7-2, the J gene TRBJ2-1; 8 nucleotides align to TRBD1. J lost 2 bases, V lost 4 bases, and 4 bases had no gene match. The length of the CDR3 is 15 residues. Germline V gene lookup returns CDR1 SGHTA and CDR2 FQGNSA. The DNA for the CDR3 is TGTGCCAGCAGCTCCGGGACAGGCCCCTACAATGAGCAGTTCTTC. Residues: CASSSGTGPYNEQFF.

This clonotype was detected many times. This chain connects TRBV11-1 to TRBJ2-1; no clear D. Germline loops: CDR1 SGHAT, CDR2 FQDESV (reference sequence). The V and J ends lost 5 bases and 0 bases respectively, with 20 bases between them. The CDR3 is 18 residues long. As DNA, the CDR3 is TGTGCCAGCAGCAAACCTCGTCGAGAGGCAAGCTCCTACAATGAGCAGTTCTTC. Its protein product is CASSKPRREASSYNEQFF.

This clonotype was seen many times. The chain employs TRBV27 and TRBJ1-1; the D is unclear. Per the germline V gene, CDR1 is MNHEY and CDR2 is SMNVEV (reference sequence). This CDR3 contains 17 residues. Trimming took 1 base from V and 5 from J, leaving 20 bases between them. Here the CDR3 DNA reads TGTGCCAGCAGTTTATATCGGGGTACCTTCCAGAGAACTGAAGCTTTCTTT. Protein sequence: CASSLYRGTFQRTEAFF.

This clonotype showed up many times. The chain has TRBV28 and TRBJ2-4, with D uncertain. The CDR3 has 14 amino acids. V dropped 7 bases and J dropped 8 bases, with 18 bases sitting between them. CDR1 is MDHEN, CDR2 SYDVKM, per germline. In nucleotides, the CDR3 is TGTGCCAGCAATTCAGGCCTTCGGCTGGACATTCAGTACTTC. This gives the protein CASNSGLRLDIQYF.

This clonotype was counted ten times or more. The chain is built from TRBV5-6 and TRBJ1-2; tentatively, D is TRBD1 (5 bases). The CDR3 has 14 residues. Germline V gene lookup returns CDR1 SGHDT and CDR2 YYEEEE. The V and J ends lost 5 bases and 5 bases respectively, with 16 bases between them. The CDR3 nucleotides read TGTGCCAGCAGTCTCCAGGGAGGTTGGTATGGCTACACCTTC. It is translated as CASSLQGGWYGYTF.

There are many counts of this clonotype. This chain connects TRBV11-1 to TRBJ2-2; D not resolved. Trimming left V 5 bases short and J 7 bases short, with 11 bases between. The length of the CDR3 is 13 residues. Per the germline V gene, CDR1 is SGHAT and CDR2 is FQDESV (reference sequence). CDR3 sequence (DNA): TGTGCCAGCAGCCCTATGTGGGGCGGGGAGCTGTTTTTT. Protein product: CASSPMWGGELFF.

This clonotype was counted at least ten times. The chain links TRBV30 to TRBJ1-3, with D unclear. CDR1 and CDR2 (germline): GTSNPN, SVGIG (reference sequence). Trimming took 0 bases from V and 0 from J, leaving 9 bases between them. The CDR3 spans 15 residues. Here the CDR3 DNA reads TGTGCCTGGAGTGTTGGCTTACGCTCTGGAAACACCATATATTTT. Translating gives CAWSVGLRSGNTIYF.